Sequencing of this T cell receptor (beta chain) was carried out in a study of shared clonotypes between healthy human individuals (dated by TCRdb to about 2020). Some background on the complete study: A few men and a couple of women, aged 18 to 49 years, made up the cohort. To increase sequencing depth and limit assay-specific biases, TCR repertoire library preparation and sequencing were carried out by different laboratories using diverse techniques. Per donor, leukapheresis produced somewhere between about 0.9 and 9.5 billion PBMCs. To estimate repertoire size and how much clonotypes are shared between individuals, the study performed deep sequencing of blood TCR repertoires from a few healthy adults. For each donor, CD4 naive and CD4 memory were each given three plates, CD8 naive was given two plates, and CD8 memory was given one plate.

Using the deep immunoSEQ assay, multiplex PCR amplified TCR CDR3 regions from genomic DNA. Genomic DNA extracted from each cell subset was distributed evenly over all wells of several immunoSEQ 96-well plates, and each plate served as one replicate. Each replicate PCR for sorted subsets received around 210 ng genomic DNA, equal to 30,000 or so T cell genomes. Purified libraries were measured with a Qubit 3.0 fluorometer, size-checked on a Bioanalyzer 2100, and measured again with the KAPA Library Quantification kit. Every immunoSEQ 96-well plate was sequenced on a dedicated single-read 150-cycle Illumina NextSeq 550 flow cell. Per the original workflow: Because only junctional sequences without quality scores were contained in the immunoSEQ output, filtering matching that applied to full-length reads could not be performed. Sequences were annotated with PyIR, a Python wrapper for IgBLAST v1.9, using IMGT germline references to assign V/J genes and CDR3. Reads were removed for weak V/J assignments (E-value above 1e-6), missing CDR3, stop codons, out-of-frame junctions, or ambiguous translated residues. V3J clonotypes were defined as sequences sharing the same inferred V gene, J gene, and CDR3 amino acid sequence. Percentage overlap between repertoires was calculated by dividing the number of shared unique clonotypes by the size of the smaller repertoire. Three approaches were used to assess repertoire richness: RTK rarefaction, the Chao1 estimator, and Recon v2.1 estimates of unobserved clonotypes. Generation probabilities for all TCRbeta clonotypes obtained by the gDNA method from a handful of donors were computed using OLGA. Sourced from immuneACCESS, this table was stored by TCRdb with only in-frame sequences that have V and J called. A share of the clones is absent; for the studies checked, an unresolved V gene accounts for under half, and the remainder has no known explanation. The V and J calls and clone size are taken from that table; D and trimming were inferred from the DNA. In all, the sample holds some 300,000 clones, and more than 60% of those were seen once. Of the sample, about 10% falls within the top ten clones.

Details on this clone: Its antigen is still unknown. Base qualities are not provided; no much larger clone lies one nucleotide away.

The paper as a whole reports these results and caveats: Only blood was sampled, and tissue TCR repertoires likely differ from those in blood. Naive subsets generally had larger estimated clonotype richness than memory subsets. Even with the large sequencing depth, rarefaction of the sorted-subset datasets indicated that sequencing was incomplete. When a handful of donors were compared, the shared fraction of clonotypes was about 5% for naive CD4, approximately 3.5% for naive CD8, more than 2% for memory CD4, and 0.35% to 0.4% for memory CD8. Pairwise subsampling led to the expectation that sequencing depth would affect the degree of clonotype sharing among donors. Clonotypes shared by all four sorted-subset donors showed higher generation probabilities than non-shared clonotypes. The genetic and exposure-history diversity represented was limited by the small number of donors.

Donors were healthy HIV-negative adults with no recently reported acute infections or vaccinations. Every donor was a Caucasian adult living in Nashville, Tennessee, USA. Magnetic negative selection was used to enrich CD4+ T cells, after which naive cells were positively selected on CD45RA and the negative fraction became the memory subset. After blood collection by leukapheresis, PBMCs were isolated using Ficoll-Histopaque density gradient centrifugation and then cryopreserved in the vapor phase of liquid nitrogen. Purity and quantity of every magnetically sorted T cell population were checked by analytical flow cytometry. Each sorted fraction had its genomic DNA isolated and then quantified by UV absorbance on a Nanodrop 2000c. The germline V gene sets CDR1 to MNHEY and CDR2 to SVGAGI. The junction shows trimming of 5 bases on V and 11 bases on J, and the gene matches do not reach 9 bases of it. The CDR3, from cysteine to phenylalanine, totals 13 residues. Of the read, only the CDR3 DNA is kept; its 39 bases are in frame from base 1.

The chain was built from TRBV6-5 and TRBJ2-5, with 9 middle bases fitting TRBD1. Sequencing was done on a sample of memory CD4+ T cells sorted from blood. The sample's cell subset or site, from its label and the paper: CD45RA-negative fraction. The receptor was derived from a man aged 25 to 45 in good health. The CDR3 reads CASSQTGGGEQYF. The nucleotide sequence reads as follows: TGTGCCAGCAGTCAGACAGGGGGTGGTGAGCAGTACTTC.